This T cell receptor beta chain was sequenced in a study of cytomegalovirus exposure and HLA in healthy donors. The study, taken as a whole, reports: An ancestry cluster, one associated with Asian ancestry, reportedly showed fewer N-insertions than the approximately 670-donor mean in a later analysis.

The PCR had 60 Vbeta and 13 Jbeta primers. The repertoire was sequenced with immunoSEQ multiplex PCR; TCRdb's copy has only in-frame clones and lacks some. The sample contains under 90,000 clones, around three quarters of which appear only once. About this clone: The antigen remains undetermined.

The CDR3 has 18 amino acids. CDR1 is MDHEN, CDR2 SYDVKM, per germline. V trimming: 3 bases; J trimming: 1 base; junction bases outside the gene matches: 8. The sequenced sample consisted of PBMCs. This TCR was sampled from a woman in her 50s in good health and CMV-seropositive. This chain connects TRBV28 to TRBJ1-3; 11 bases fit TRBD1. CDR3 DNA: TGTGCCAGCAGTTTTACGGACAGGGGGCTATTTTCTGGAAACACCATATATTTT. It yields the protein CASSFTDRGLFSGNTIYF.